These T cell receptor beta chains were read from a single sample in a study of control samples from healthy donors and cancer patients. Only in-frame clones appear in the TCRdb table, and some are missing; sequencing was by immunoSEQ multiplex PCR. The profile shows approximately 100,000 clones, more than 75% of them singletons. Sequencing used blood. The receptors shown here come from a man under 40 in good health. The CDR3 runs from the conserved cysteine through the conserved F or W. D genes are given only for firm matches. Size values are once, few and many counts, or a class for expanded clones, and some rows have none.

J	V	size	D	CDR3	DNA
TRBJ1-2	TRBV10-3	NA	NA	CAIRTGLQYGYTF	TGTGCCATCCGTACAGGGCTCCAGTATGGCTACACCTTC
TRBJ2-2	TRBV12-5	NA	TRBD1	CASALGTALNTGELFF	TGTGCTAGTGCCCTTGGGACAGCTTTAAACACCGGGGAGCTGTTTTTT
TRBJ1-3	TRBV13	once	NA	CASSMGPAGNTIYF	TGTGCCAGCAGCATGGGGCCGGCTGGAAACACCATATATTTT
TRBJ2-5	TRBV27	NA	TRBD1	CASSPRGQLQETQYF	TGTGCCAGCAGTCCCCGGGGACAGTTACAAGAGACCCAGTACTTC
TRBJ2-1	TRBV27	NA	TRBD2	CASTLLAGGRDEQFF	TGTGCCAGCACCTTACTAGCGGGGGGGCGGGATGAGCAGTTCTTC
TRBJ2-1	TRBV11-2	NA	TRBD1	CASSSRGNHNEQFF	TGTGCCAGCAGCTCCAGGGGGAACCACAATGAGCAGTTCTTC
TRBJ2-1	TRBV5-1	NA	NA	CASSLISGSYNEQFF	TGCGCCAGCAGCTTGATTAGCGGATCCTACAATGAGCAGTTCTTC
TRBJ2-1	TRBV7-8	NA	NA	CASSSSSYNEQFF	TGTGCCAGCTCCTCCAGCTCCTACAATGAGCAGTTCTTC
TRBJ1-2	TRBV29-1	NA	NA	CSVEGRGLSYGYTF	TGCAGCGTTGAGGGCAGGGGCTTGTCCTATGGCTACACCTTC
TRBJ2-3	TRBV5-1	NA	NA	CASSLTYTDTQYF	TGCGCCAGCAGCTTGACCTACACAGATACGCAGTATTTT
TRBJ2-7	TRBV13	NA	NA	CASSARFGEQYF	TGTGCCAGCAGCGCCCGGTTCGGCGAGCAGTACTTC
TRBJ2-7	TRBV9	NA	NA	CASSVSLQGGEQYF	TGTGCCAGCAGCGTAAGTTTACAGGGAGGCGAGCAGTACTTC
TRBJ1-1	TRBV19	NA	TRBD1	CASNPDRVALTFF	TGTGCCAGTAACCCGGACAGGGTTGCGTTGACTTTCTTT
TRBJ1-1	TRBV19	NA	NA	CASSPWTRTEAFF	TGTGCCAGTAGTCCCTGGACCCGCACTGAAGCTTTCTTT
TRBJ1-1	TRBV7-9	NA	NA	CASSWTDSSEAFF	TGTGCCAGCAGCTGGACTGACAGTTCTGAAGCTTTCTTT
TRBJ1-2	TRBV10-3	NA	NA	CAISERTVLNYGYTF	TGTGCCATCAGTGAGCGGACGGTCCTTAACTATGGCTACACCTTC
TRBJ2-1	TRBV11-2	NA	NA	CASSRLASEQFF	TGTGCCAGCAGTAGGCTAGCGAGTGAGCAGTTCTTC
TRBJ2-5	TRBV30	once	TRBD1	CAWEDRGKETQYF	TGTGCCTGGGAAGACAGGGGAAAAGAGACCCAGTACTTC
TRBJ2-1	TRBV6-5	NA	TRBD2	CASTRGAAYNEQFF	TGTGCCAGCACGCGGGGGGCCGCCTACAATGAGCAGTTCTTC
TRBJ2-7	TRBV27	NA	TRBD1	CASRDRGGCNSYF	TGTGCCAGCCGTGACAGGGGGGGGTGCAATTCGTACTTC
TRBJ2-5	TRBV4-1	NA	NA	CASSQVGVQETQYF	TGCGCCAGCAGCCAAGTCGGAGTACAAGAGACCCAGTACTTC
TRBJ1-4	TRBV18	NA	NA	CASSPPGGVLFF	TGTGCCAGCTCACCACCCGGGGGGGTTCTGTTTTTT
TRBJ1-5	TRBV18	NA	TRBD1	CASSLRTGVSQPQHF	TGTGCCAGCTCACTCCGGACAGGGGTAAGCCAGCCCCAGCATTTT
TRBJ1-6	TRBV5-1	NA	TRBD1	CASSLSTGGNNSPLHF	TGCGCCAGCAGCTTGAGCACAGGGGGGAATAATTCACCCCTCCACTTT
TRBJ2-3	TRBV7-7	few	TRBD2	CASSPIAGAPDTQYF	TGTGCCAGCAGCCCAATAGCGGGGGCCCCAGATACGCAGTATTTT
TRBJ2-1	TRBV7-9	NA	NA	CASSLGANNEQFF	TGTGCCAGCAGCTTAGGAGCGAACAATGAGCAGTTCTTC
TRBJ1-1	TRBV4-1	NA	NA	CASSQGWGTFF	TGCGCCAGCAGCCAAGGATGGGGGACTTTCTTT
TRBJ2-4	TRBV7-9	NA	NA	CASSWTVAKNIQYF	TGTGCCAGCAGTTGGACCGTAGCCAAAAACATTCAGTACTTC
TRBJ1-2	TRBV29-1	NA	NA	CSVVGSFYGYTF	TGCAGCGTTGTTGGCAGTTTCTATGGCTACACCTTC
TRBJ2-3	TRBV25-1	NA	NA	CASSEVRGRITDTQYF	TGTGCCAGCAGTGAAGTACGGGGGCGCATCACAGATACGCAGTATTTT
TRBJ2-7	TRBV9	NA	TRBD2	CASSVSGGASYEQYF	TGTGCCAGCAGCGTGAGCGGGGGGGCATCCTACGAGCAGTACTTC
TRBJ2-2	TRBV11-2	NA	NA	CASSLTAGGELFF	TGTGCCAGCAGCTTAACAGCAGGCGGGGAGCTGTTTTTT
TRBJ1-2	TRBV7-9	NA	NA	CASSLGPPGARGYTF	TGTGCCAGCAGCTTGGGCCCCCCAGGGGCGCGAGGCTACACCTTC
TRBJ1-1	TRBV9	NA	NA	CASSLAGLPSEAFF	TGTGCCAGCAGCCTTGCGGGCCTGCCGAGTGAAGCTTTCTTT
TRBJ2-1	TRBV4-1	NA	NA	CASSQVLGLTNNEQFF	TGCGCCAGCAGCCAAGTCCTGGGGCTAACCAACAATGAGCAGTTCTTC
TRBJ1-2	TRBV28	NA	NA	CASSTPAIFSYTF	TGTGCCAGCAGTACCCCGGCCATTTTTAGCTACACCTTC
TRBJ2-5	TRBV24-1	NA	TRBD1	CATSDPGTGWAETQYF	TGTGCCACCAGTGATCCCGGGACAGGGTGGGCAGAGACCCAGTACTTC
TRBJ2-3	TRBV12-3/TRBV12-4	NA	NA	CATTGGYTDTQYF	TGTGCCACCACGGGTGGCTACACAGATACGCAGTATTTT
TRBJ2-3	TRBV6-7	NA	NA	CASSSLGPIF	TGTGCCAGCAGTTCCCTGGGCCCTATTTTT
TRBJ2-7	TRBV3-1/TRBV3-2	NA	NA	CASSQDGGFYYEQYF	TGTGCCAGCAGCCAAGATGGAGGGTTTTACTACGAGCAGTACTTC
TRBJ2-3	TRBV2	NA	TRBD2	CASSRLAGGITDTQYF	TGTGCCAGCAGTCGGTTAGCGGGGGGGATCACAGATACGCAGTATTTT
TRBJ1-1	TRBV11-2	NA	NA	CASSLGLGNTEAFF	TGTGCCAGCAGCTTAGGGCTGGGGAACACTGAAGCTTTCTTT
TRBJ1-5	TRBV24-1	once	NA	CATSARTSSNQPQHF	TGTGCCACCAGTGCCAGGACAAGTAGCAATCAGCCCCAGCATTTT
TRBJ1-5	TRBV24-1	NA	NA	CATSASDFNQPQHF	TGTGCCACCAGTGCCTCGGACTTCAATCAGCCCCAGCATTTT
TRBJ1-6	TRBV6-6	NA	NA	CASSYNWGYNSPLHF	TGTGCCAGCAGTTACAATTGGGGATATAATTCACCCCTCCACTTT
TRBJ1-5	TRBV20-1	NA	NA	CSASSQGFNQPQHF	TGCAGTGCTAGTTCACAAGGGTTCAATCAGCCCCAGCATTTT
TRBJ2-3	TRBV29-1	NA	NA	CSVGSSTDTQYF	TGCAGCGTTGGGTCGAGCACAGATACGCAGTATTTT
TRBJ1-2	TRBV5-1	few	NA	CASSLTGPNGYTF	TGCGCCAGCAGCTTGACAGGGCCCAATGGCTACACCTTC
TRBJ1-4	TRBV5-1	NA	NA	CASSLEGNPNEKLFF	TGCGCCAGCAGCTTGGAAGGGAACCCCAATGAAAAACTGTTTTTT
TRBJ1-1	TRBV19	NA	NA	CASSTQGPIEAFF	TGTGCCAGTAGTACACAGGGACCCATCGAAGCTTTCTTT
TRBJ2-5	TRBV11-2	NA	TRBD2	CASSLGPGGGQETQYF	TGTGCCAGCAGCTTAGGCCCGGGGGGAGGCCAAGAGACCCAGTACTTC
TRBJ1-4	TRBV19	few	NA	CGPDGEKLFF	TGTGGGCCGGATGGCGAAAAACTGTTTTTT
TRBJ2-5	TRBV6-5	NA	TRBD1	CASSSLPGGAETQYF	TGTGCCAGCAGTTCCTTACCAGGGGGCGCGGAGACCCAGTACTTC